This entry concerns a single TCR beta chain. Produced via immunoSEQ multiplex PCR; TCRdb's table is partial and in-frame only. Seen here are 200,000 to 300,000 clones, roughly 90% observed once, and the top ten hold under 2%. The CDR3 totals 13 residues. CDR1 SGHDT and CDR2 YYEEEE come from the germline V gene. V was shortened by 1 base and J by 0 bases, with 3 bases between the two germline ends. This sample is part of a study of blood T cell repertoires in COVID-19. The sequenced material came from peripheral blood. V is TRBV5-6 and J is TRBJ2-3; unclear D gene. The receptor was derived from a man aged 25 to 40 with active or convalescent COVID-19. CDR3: CASSLTSTDTQYF. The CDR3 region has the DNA TGTGCCAGCAGCTTGACTAGCACAGATACGCAGTATTTT.